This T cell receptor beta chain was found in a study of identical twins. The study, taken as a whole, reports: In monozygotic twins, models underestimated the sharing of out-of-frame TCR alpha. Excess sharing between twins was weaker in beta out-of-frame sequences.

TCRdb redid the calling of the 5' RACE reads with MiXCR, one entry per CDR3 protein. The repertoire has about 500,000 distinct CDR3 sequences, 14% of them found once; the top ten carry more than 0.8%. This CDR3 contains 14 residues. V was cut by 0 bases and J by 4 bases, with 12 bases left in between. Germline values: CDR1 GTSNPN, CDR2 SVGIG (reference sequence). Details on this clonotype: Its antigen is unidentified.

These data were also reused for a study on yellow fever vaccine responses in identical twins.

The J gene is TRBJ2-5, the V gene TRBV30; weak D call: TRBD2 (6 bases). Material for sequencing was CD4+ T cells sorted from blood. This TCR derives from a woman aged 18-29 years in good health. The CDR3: CAWSVRVGGETQYF. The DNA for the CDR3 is TGTGCCTGGAGTGTACGCGTGGGGGGAGAGACCCAGTACTTC.